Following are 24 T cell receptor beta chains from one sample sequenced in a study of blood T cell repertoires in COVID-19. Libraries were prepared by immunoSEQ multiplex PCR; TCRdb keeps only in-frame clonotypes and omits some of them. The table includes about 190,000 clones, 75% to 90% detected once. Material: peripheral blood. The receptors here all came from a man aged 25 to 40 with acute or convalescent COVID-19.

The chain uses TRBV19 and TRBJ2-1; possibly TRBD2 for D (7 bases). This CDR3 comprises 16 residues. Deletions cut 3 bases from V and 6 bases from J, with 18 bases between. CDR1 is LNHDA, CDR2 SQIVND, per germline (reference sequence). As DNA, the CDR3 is TGTGCCAGTAGTATGAGACGGGGGGCCTCTAGCAATGAGCAGTTCTTC. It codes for CASSMRRGASSNEQFF.

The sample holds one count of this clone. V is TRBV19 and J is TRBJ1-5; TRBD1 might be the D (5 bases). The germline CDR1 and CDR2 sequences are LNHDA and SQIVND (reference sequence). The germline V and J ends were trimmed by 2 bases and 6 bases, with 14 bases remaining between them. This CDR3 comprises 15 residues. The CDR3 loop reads CASSIRSGIAQPQHF. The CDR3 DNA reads TGTGCCAGTAGTATACGGTCAGGGATCGCTCAGCCCCAGCATTTT.

The CDR3 region has the DNA TGTGCCAGCAGCGTAGCCAACAATGAGCAGTTCTTC. Its protein is CASSVANNEQFF. This sequence joins TRBV9 and TRBJ2-1; D uncertain. The ends were cut back, 0 bases at V and 5 bases at J, with 3 bases in the middle. This CDR3 spans 12 amino acids. Germline loops: CDR1 SGDLS, CDR2 YYNGEE. The whole variable domain, filled in from reference TRBV9 and TRBJ2-1, reads DSGVTQTPKHLITATGQRVTLRCSPRSGDLSVYWYQQSLDQGLQFLIQYYNGEERAKGNILERFSAQQFPDLHSELNLSSLELGDSALYFCASSVANNEQFFGPGTRLTVL.

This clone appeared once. The CDR3 sequence is CASSEGGSTETQYF. CDR3 nucleotides: TGTGCCAGCAGTGAAGGTGGTAGCACGGAGACCCAGTACTTC. The V and J genes are TRBV6-1 and TRBJ2-5; D not certain. The CDR3 sequence is 14 residues long. Per the germline V gene, CDR1 is MNHNS and CDR2 is SASEGT. Trimming removed 1 base at V and 5 bases at J, with 11 bases between.

The CDR3 here is CASSPDRVSTEAFF. CDR3 nucleotides: TGTGCCAGCAGCCCGGACAGGGTTTCCACTGAAGCTTTCTTT. This rearrangement joins TRBV5-8 to TRBJ1-1, with 8 bases matching TRBD1. The junction had 6 bases not matched to a gene; V was cut back by 4 bases and J by 4 bases. The CDR3 contains 14 residues. Germline V gene data show CDR1 as SGHTS and CDR2 as YDEGEE.

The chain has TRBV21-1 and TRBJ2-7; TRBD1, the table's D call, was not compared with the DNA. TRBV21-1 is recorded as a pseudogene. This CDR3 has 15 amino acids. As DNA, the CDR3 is TGTGCCAGCAGCAAATGGGGGACAGGCTGGTACGAGCAGTACTTC. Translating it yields CASSKWGTGWYEQYF.

CDR3 loop: CASSSPWLRNYEQYF. The DNA for the CDR3 is TGTGCCAGCAGCTCTCCCTGGTTGCGGAACTACGAGCAGTACTTC. The V and J genes are TRBV11-2 and TRBJ2-7; no clear D gene. CDR1 and CDR2 (germline): SGHAT, FQNNGV. The CDR3 covers 15 residues. Trimming shortened V by 4 bases and J by 3 bases, and 16 bases separated the two germline ends.

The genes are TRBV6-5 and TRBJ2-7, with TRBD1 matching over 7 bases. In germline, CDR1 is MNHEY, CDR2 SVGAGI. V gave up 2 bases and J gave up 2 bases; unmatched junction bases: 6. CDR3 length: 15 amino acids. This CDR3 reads CASSYDDRATYEQYF. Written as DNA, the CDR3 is TGTGCCAGCAGTTACGATGACAGGGCTACCTACGAGCAGTACTTC.

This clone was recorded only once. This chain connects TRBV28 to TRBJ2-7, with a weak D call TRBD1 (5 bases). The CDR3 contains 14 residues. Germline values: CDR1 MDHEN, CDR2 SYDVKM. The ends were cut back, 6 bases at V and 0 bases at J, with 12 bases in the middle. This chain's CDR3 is CASRDTKRSYEQYF. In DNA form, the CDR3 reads TGTGCCAGCAGGGACACAAAGCGCTCCTACGAGCAGTACTTC. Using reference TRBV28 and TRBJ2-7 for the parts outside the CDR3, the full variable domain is DVKVTQSSRYLVKRTGEKVFLECVQDMDHENMFWYRQDPGLGLRLIYFSYDVKMKEKGDIPEGYSVSREKKERFSLILESASTNQTSMYLCASRDTKRSYEQYFGPGTRLTVT.

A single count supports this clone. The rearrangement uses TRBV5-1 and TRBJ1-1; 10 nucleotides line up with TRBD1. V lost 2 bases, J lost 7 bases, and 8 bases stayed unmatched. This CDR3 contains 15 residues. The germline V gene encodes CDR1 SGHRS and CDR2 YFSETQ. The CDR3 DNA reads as TGCGCCAGCAGCTTTAGACAGGGGGCGCGGTATGAAGCTTTCTTT. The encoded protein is CASSFRQGARYEAFF.

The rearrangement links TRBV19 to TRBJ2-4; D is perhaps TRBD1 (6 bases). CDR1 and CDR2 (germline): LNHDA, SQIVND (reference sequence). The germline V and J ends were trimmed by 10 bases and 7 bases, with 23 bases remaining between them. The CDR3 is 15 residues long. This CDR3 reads CATKGTGQRGNIQYF. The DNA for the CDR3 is TGTGCCACCAAAGGGACGGGACAAAGAGGGAACATTCAGTACTTC.

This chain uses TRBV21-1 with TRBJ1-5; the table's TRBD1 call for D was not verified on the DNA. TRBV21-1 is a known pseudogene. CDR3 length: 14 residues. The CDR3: CASSEGQGYQPQHF. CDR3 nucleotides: TGTGCCAGCAGCGAAGGACAGGGTTATCAGCCCCAGCATTTT.

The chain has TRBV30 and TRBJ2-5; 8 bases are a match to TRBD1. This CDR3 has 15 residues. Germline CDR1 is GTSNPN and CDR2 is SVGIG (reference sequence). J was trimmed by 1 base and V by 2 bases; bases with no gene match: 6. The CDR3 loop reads CAWSPLGQAQETQYF. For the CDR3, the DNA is TGTGCCTGGAGTCCTCTGGGACAGGCCCAAGAGACCCAGTACTTC.

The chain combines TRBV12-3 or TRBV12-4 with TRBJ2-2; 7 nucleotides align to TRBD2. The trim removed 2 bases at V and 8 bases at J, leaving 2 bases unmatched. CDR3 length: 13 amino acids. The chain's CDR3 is CASSLTGRGELFF. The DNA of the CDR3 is TGTGCCAGCAGTTTAACCGGGAGGGGGGAGCTGTTTTTT.

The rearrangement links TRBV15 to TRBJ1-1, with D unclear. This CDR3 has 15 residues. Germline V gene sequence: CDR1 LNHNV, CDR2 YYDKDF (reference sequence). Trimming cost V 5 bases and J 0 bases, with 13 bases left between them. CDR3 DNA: TGTGCCACCAGCGACCCCCGCAGGTTGAACACTGAAGCTTTCTTT. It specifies CATSDPRRLNTEAFF.

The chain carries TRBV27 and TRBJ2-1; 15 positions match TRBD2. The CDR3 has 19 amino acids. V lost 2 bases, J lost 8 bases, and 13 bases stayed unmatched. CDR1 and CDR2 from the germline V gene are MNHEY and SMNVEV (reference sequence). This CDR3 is CASSLKGLAGGSSRDEQFF. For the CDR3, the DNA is TGTGCCAGCAGTTTAAAGGGACTAGCGGGAGGCTCCAGTCGGGATGAGCAGTTCTTC.

DNA for the CDR3: TGTGCCAGCACCTCCCAGACCAATCGGGGCACTGAAGCTTTCTTT. The encoded protein is CASTSQTNRGTEAFF. The J gene is TRBJ1-1, the V gene TRBV7-9; D call uncertain. Germline V lookup: CDR1 SEHNR, CDR2 FQNEAQ (reference sequence). The ends were cut back, 7 bases at V and 4 bases at J, with 19 bases in the middle. This CDR3 is built from 15 residues.

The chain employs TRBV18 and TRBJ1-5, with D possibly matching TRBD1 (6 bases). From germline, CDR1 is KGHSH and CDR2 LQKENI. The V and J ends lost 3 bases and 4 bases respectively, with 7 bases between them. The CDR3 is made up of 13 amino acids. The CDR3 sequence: CASSPTGNQPQHF. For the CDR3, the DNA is TGTGCCAGCTCACCTACAGGGAATCAGCCCCAGCATTTT.

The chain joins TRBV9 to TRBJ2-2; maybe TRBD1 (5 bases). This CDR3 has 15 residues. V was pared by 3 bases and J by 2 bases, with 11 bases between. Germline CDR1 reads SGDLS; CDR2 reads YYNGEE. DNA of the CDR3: TGTGCCAGCAGCGGGGGCAGGGTTAACACCGGGGAGCTGTTTTTT. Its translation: CASSGGRVNTGELFF.

The CDR3 nucleotides read TGTGCCAGCAGTCCCGCGTCGGGTACTCAGCCCCAGCATTTT. Translation gives CASSPASGTQPQHF. The chain is built from TRBV11-2 and TRBJ1-5; D not certain. The germline CDR1 and CDR2 sequences are SGHAT and FQNNGV. This CDR3 comprises 14 residues. V was clipped by 6 bases and J by 6 bases, with 15 bases between them.

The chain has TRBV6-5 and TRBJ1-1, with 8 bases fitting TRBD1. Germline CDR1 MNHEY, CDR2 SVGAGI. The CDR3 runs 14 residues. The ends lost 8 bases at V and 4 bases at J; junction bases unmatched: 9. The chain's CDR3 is CASSDREVRTEAFF. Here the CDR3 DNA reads TGTGCCAGCTCGGACAGGGAGGTGCGCACTGAAGCTTTCTTT.

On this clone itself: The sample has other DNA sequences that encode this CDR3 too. In DNA, the CDR3 is TGTGCCAGCAGCAGTTCACACTATGGCTACACCTTC. It is translated as CASSSSHYGYTF. The genes are TRBV28 and TRBJ1-2; D not resolved. Germline V gene sequence: CDR1 MDHEN, CDR2 SYDVKM. The length of the CDR3 is 12 residues. V was clipped by 6 bases and J by 3 bases, with 8 bases between them.

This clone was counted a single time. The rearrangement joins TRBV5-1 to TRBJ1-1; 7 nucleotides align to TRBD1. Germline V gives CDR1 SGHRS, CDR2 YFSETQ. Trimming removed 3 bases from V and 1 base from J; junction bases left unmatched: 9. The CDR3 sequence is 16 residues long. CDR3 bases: TGCGCCAGCAGCTCGATGTCCTGGACAGGGAACACTGAAGCTTTCTTT. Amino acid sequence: CASSSMSWTGNTEAFF.

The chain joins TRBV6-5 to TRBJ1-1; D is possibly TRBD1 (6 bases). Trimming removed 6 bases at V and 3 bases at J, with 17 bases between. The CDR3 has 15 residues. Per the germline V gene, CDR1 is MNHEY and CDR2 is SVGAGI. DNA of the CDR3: TGTGCCAGCAGGAAGCCAGGGGTTTCAGACACTGAAGCTTTCTTT. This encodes CASRKPGVSDTEAFF.